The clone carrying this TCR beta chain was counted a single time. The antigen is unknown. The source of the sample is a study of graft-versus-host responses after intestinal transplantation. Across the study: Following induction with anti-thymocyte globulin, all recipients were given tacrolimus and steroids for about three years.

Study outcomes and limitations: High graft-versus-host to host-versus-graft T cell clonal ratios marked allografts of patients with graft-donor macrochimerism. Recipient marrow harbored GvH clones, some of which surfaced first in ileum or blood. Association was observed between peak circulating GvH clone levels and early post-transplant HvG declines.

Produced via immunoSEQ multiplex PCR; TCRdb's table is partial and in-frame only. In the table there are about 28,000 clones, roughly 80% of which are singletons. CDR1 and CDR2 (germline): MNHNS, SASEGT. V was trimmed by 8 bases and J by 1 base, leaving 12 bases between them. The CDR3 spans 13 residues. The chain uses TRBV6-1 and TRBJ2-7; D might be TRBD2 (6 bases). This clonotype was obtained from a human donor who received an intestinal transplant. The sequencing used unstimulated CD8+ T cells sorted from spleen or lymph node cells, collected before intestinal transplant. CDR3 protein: CASRETISYEQYF. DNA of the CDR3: TGTGCCAGCCGGGAGACTATTTCCTACGAGCAGTACTTC.